This T cell receptor beta chain was identified during a study of blood T cell repertoires in COVID-19. Looked up from germline, CDR1 is SQVTM and CDR2 is ANQGSEA. Unmatched junction bases numbered 9, after V lost 6 bases and J lost 4 bases. The CDR3 consists of 15 residues. Some clones are missing from TCRdb's copy, which holds only in-frame ones; the method was immunoSEQ multiplex PCR. Of 85,000 to 130,000 clones in the sample, around 80% were seen once. The chain employs TRBV29-1 and TRBJ2-2; TRBD2 agrees at 9 bases. This clonotype was obtained from a woman in her sixties or seventies with acute or convalescent COVID-19. The source material was peripheral blood. The CDR3 bases are TGCAGCGTCCTTATAGCGGGAGTGAGCACCGGGGAGCTGTTTTTT. Residues: CSVLIAGVSTGELFF.